This entry is about one T cell receptor beta chain. The entry originates in a study of shared T cell receptors in the human thymus. Only in-frame clones appear in the TCRdb table, and some are missing; sequencing was by immunoSEQ multiplex PCR. The table shows 700,000 to 750,000 clones, with roughly 88% occurring only once. The CDR3 totals 17 residues. Per the germline V gene, CDR1 is SGHAT and CDR2 is FQNNGV. Trimming cost V 6 bases and J 3 bases; bases outside gene matches: 14. These data were also reused for a study on human thymus T cells. That investigation notes: Having surgery to correct congenital heart defects, healthy Finnish infants acted as the donors. Corrective cardiac operations yielded the resected thymus tissue. Thymic and blood repertoires appeared to show biased V and J gene usage. Unrelated individuals had highly overlapping thymic repertoires, as reported in related research.

This chain joins TRBV11-2 and TRBJ1-5; 7 bases are a match to TRBD1. The TCR originated in a girl younger than two with a congenital heart defect. Sequencing was performed on thymocytes. This CDR3 is CASRCRGQTFTNQPQHF. The CDR3 DNA is TGTGCCAGCAGATGCAGGGGACAGACGTTCACCAATCAGCCCCAGCATTTT.